This entry concerns a single T cell receptor (beta chain). What it binds is not known. One end of the junction varies from germline; a read error may be responsible. The sample originates from a study of OX40 agonist ivuxolimab in advanced cancers. Across the study: Patients were dosed with the agonistic anti-OX40 (CD134) antibody ivuxolimab. Partial responses were observed in three patients, of whom one had hepatocellular carcinoma and two had cutaneous melanoma. Whole-study results and caveats: In general, CD8+ T cells held more expanded clones than CD4+ did, on average.

Sequencing was performed with immunoSEQ multiplex PCR; in TCRdb, only in-frame clones are kept and a portion is missing. This table has about 100,000 clones, about 84% appearing once. Germline CDR1 is LGHNA and CDR2 is YSLEER. This CDR3 has 16 residues. The input for sequencing was CD4+ or CD8+ T cells sorted from blood, taken in a trial of the OX40 agonist ivuxolimab. V usage is TRBV4-3 and J usage is TRBJ1-2; D unclear. This clonotype originated in an adult with an advanced solid tumor such as melanoma, head and neck, liver or kidney cancer. CDR3 amino acids: CASSQDRFGPNYGYTF. The CDR3 DNA reads TGCGCCAGCAGCCAAGACCGATTCGGACCTAATTATGGCTACACCTTC.